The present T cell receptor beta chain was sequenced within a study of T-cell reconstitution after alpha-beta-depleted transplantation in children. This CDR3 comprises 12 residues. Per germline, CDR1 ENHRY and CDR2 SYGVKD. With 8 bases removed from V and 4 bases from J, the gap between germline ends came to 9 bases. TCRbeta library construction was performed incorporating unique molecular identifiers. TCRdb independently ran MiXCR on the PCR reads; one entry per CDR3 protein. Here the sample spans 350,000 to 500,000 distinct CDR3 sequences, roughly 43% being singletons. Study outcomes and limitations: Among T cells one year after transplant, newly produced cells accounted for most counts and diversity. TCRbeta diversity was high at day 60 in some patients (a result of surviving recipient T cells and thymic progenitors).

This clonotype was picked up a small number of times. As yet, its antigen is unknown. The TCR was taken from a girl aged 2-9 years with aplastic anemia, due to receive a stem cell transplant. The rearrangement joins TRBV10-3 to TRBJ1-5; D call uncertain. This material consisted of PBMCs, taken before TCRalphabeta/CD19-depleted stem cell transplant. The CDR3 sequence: CAIGADNQPQHF. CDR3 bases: TGTGCCATCGGCGCGGATAATCAGCCCCAGCATTTT.